This T cell receptor beta chain was sequenced for a study of molecular identifiers for immune sequencing clone quantification. The authors gated naive CD8 T cells as CD8+CD4-CCR7+CD45RA+ for sorting. Listed TCR primers, together with previously described methods, were used for the bulk TCR libraries. One entry per CDR3 protein, called by TCRdb with MiXCR from the PCR reads. Altogether fewer than 350,000 distinct CDR3 sequences are present, about 22% being singletons, with the ten largest covering 0.81%. Study-level results: Under 1% of molecules in naive cells, but over 99% of effector molecules, belonged to clones above 20 RNA copies.

Per germline, CDR1 SEHNR and CDR2 FQNEAQ (reference sequence). CDR3 length: 11 amino acids. V shed 5 bases and J shed 3 bases, with 5 bases lying between them. This clonotype has at least ten counts. The antigen remains undetermined. Source material: naive CD8+ T cells from blood, with Jurkat cell RNA spiked in. Subset indicated: FACS-sorted CD8+CD4-CCR7+CD45RA+ naive T cells. The chain couples TRBV7-9 to TRBJ2-7; no reliable D call. This clonotype was obtained from a human donor in good health. Some libraries in this study had Jurkat cell RNA spiked in. CDR3 in amino acids: CASSPNYEQYF. In DNA, the CDR3 is TGTGCCAGCAGCCCGAACTACGAGCAGTACTTC. Combining the CDR3 with reference TRBV7-9 and TRBJ2-7 gives the whole variable domain DTGVSQNPRHKITKRGQNVTFRCDPISEHNRLYWYRQTLGQGPEFLTYFQNEAQLEKSRLLSDRFSAERPKGSFSTLEIQRTEQGDSAMYLCASSPNYEQYFGPGTRLTVT.